A single TCR beta chain is shown here with its context. Its antigen remains unknown. J was trimmed by 0 bases and V by 3 bases; bases with no gene match: 6. The germline gives CDR1 KGHDR, CDR2 SFDVKD. The length of the CDR3 is 16 residues. The data belong to a study of T cell responses to AZD1222 COVID-19 vaccine. General observations from the study: Nearly half of spike-specific TCRs reportedly go after variant regions that carry no mutations.

Produced via immunoSEQ multiplex PCR; TCRdb's table is partial and in-frame only. Here the sample spans more than 150,000 clones, approximately 87% being singletons. This material consisted of peripheral blood, taken 28 days after the second AZD1222 dose. This chain links TRBV24-1 with TRBJ2-5, with TRBD2 identical over 7 bases. This clonotype originated in an adult who received the AZD1222 COVID-19 vaccine. This CDR3 is CATSDPPGTNQETQYF. The CDR3 DNA reads as TGTGCCACCAGTGATCCACCGGGGACTAACCAAGAGACCCAGTACTTC.